A selection of T cell receptor beta chains follows, all from one sample in a study of T cell clones after liver transplantation. Produced via immunoSEQ multiplex PCR; TCRdb's table is partial and in-frame only. The sample holds fewer than 80,000 clones, around 80% seen once. The sequencing here drew on CD4+ T cells from blood, taken less than 50 months after liver transplant. The receptors come from a human patient who received a liver transplant. Some T cells here may be from the graft donor. Both conserved end residues are part of each CDR3. Fields, in order: D gene, J gene, V gene, clone size, CDR3 protein, CDR3 DNA. The D gene is left open where the match is weak. Rows may omit the clone size; those that give it use once, few, many or a size class.

D: .
J: TRBJ1-5
V: TRBV7-2
size: few
CDR3: CASSLRAGQPQHF
DNA: TGTGCCAGCAGCTTAAGGGCAGGTCAGCCCCAGCATTTT

D: .
J: TRBJ1-2
V: TRBV28
size: .
CDR3: CASSLGTITGYTF
DNA: TGTGCCAGCAGTCTAGGGACCATTACTGGCTACACCTTC

D: .
J: TRBJ2-7
V: TRBV6-5
size: .
CDR3: CASSYSYGRTYEQYF
DNA: TGTGCCAGCAGTTACTCATACGGGCGGACCTACGAGCAGTACTTC

D: .
J: TRBJ2-3
V: TRBV4-2
size: .
CDR3: CASSQVSAGQPTDTQYF
DNA: TGTGCCAGCAGCCAAGTCTCGGCGGGGCAGCCCACAGATACGCAGTATTTT

D: .
J: TRBJ2-3
V: TRBV6-5
size: .
CDR3: CASSNAKTTDTQYF
DNA: TGTGCCAGCAGTAACGCGAAAACTACAGATACGCAGTATTTT

D: TRBD1
J: TRBJ1-5
V: TRBV19
size: .
CDR3: CASRRDREGQPQHF
DNA: TGTGCCAGTAGGAGGGACAGGGAAGGTCAGCCCCAGCATTTT

D: .
J: TRBJ2-3
V: TRBV5-4
size: once
CDR3: CASSQGIASDTQYF
DNA: TGTGCCAGCAGCCAAGGAATAGCCTCAGATACGCAGTATTTT

D: .
J: TRBJ1-4
V: TRBV15
size: once
CDR3: CATSRETGTNEKLFF
DNA: TGTGCCACCAGCAGGGAAACAGGAACTAATGAAAAACTGTTTTTT

D: .
J: TRBJ1-5
V: TRBV30
size: .
CDR3: CAWMGKSNQPQHF
DNA: TGTGCCTGGATGGGGAAAAGCAATCAGCCCCAGCATTTT

D: .
J: TRBJ2-5
V: TRBV6-5
size: few
CDR3: CASRTRGVETQYF
DNA: TGTGCCAGCAGAACCAGGGGGGTTGAGACCCAGTACTTC

D: TRBD1
J: TRBJ1-1
V: TRBV2
size: .
CDR3: CASRGTGSNTEAFF
DNA: TGTGCCAGCAGGGGGACAGGGTCGAACACTGAAGCTTTCTTT

D: .
J: TRBJ2-3
V: TRBV2
size: few
CDR3: CASILMRRPSYETDTQYF
DNA: TGTGCCAGCATCCTGATGAGACGCCCGTCGTATGAGACAGATACGCAGTATTTT

D: .
J: TRBJ2-6
V: TRBV6-6
size: once
CDR3: CACRAANPGANVLTF
DNA: TGTGCCTGTAGGGCCGCTAACCCTGGGGCCAACGTCCTGACTTTC

D: TRBD2
J: TRBJ2-3
V: TRBV4-1
size: once
CDR3: CASSQATSGGLGTQYF
DNA: TGCGCCAGCAGCCAAGCGACTAGCGGGGGCCTTGGTACGCAGTATTTT

D: .
J: TRBJ1-2
V: TRBV6-1
size: .
CDR3: CASSETSGGRGGYTF
DNA: TGTGCCAGCAGTGAAACGAGCGGGGGGCGCGGAGGCTACACCTTC

D: TRBD2
J: TRBJ2-1
V: TRBV19
size: .
CDR3: CASSIDQVWGGYNEQFF
DNA: TGTGCCAGTAGTATAGATCAGGTATGGGGGGGCTACAATGAGCAGTTCTTC

D: TRBD1
J: TRBJ1-1
V: TRBV2
size: .
CDR3: CASKGTENTEAFF
DNA: TGTGCCAGCAAAGGGACAGAGAACACTGAAGCTTTCTTT

D: TRBD1
J: TRBJ2-7
V: TRBV6-1
size: .
CDR3: CASSASTDRGFYEQYF
DNA: TGTGCCAGCAGTGCCTCAACGGACAGGGGTTTTTACGAGCAGTACTTC

D: TRBD2
J: TRBJ2-3
V: TRBV4-1
size: .
CDR3: CASSQRSGTSGGEGTDTQYF
DNA: TGCGCCAGCAGCCAAAGGTCCGGGACTAGCGGGGGGGAGGGCACAGATACGCAGTATTTT

D: .
J: TRBJ1-5
V: TRBV18
size: .
CDR3: CASSPLPLYREGNQPQHF
DNA: TGTGCCAGCTCACCACTCCCCCTTTACAGGGAGGGTAATCAGCCCCAGCATTTT

D: .
J: TRBJ1-1
V: TRBV6-1
size: .
CDR3: CASTTRGGSTEAFF
DNA: TGTGCCAGCACCACCCGGGGGGGAAGCACTGAAGCTTTCTTT

D: .
J: TRBJ1-3
V: TRBV6-1
size: few
CDR3: CASSEAGARNTIYF
DNA: TGTGCCAGCAGTGAAGCAGGGGCACGAAACACCATATATTTT

D: .
J: TRBJ1-2
V: TRBV7-2
size: many
CDR3: CASSLVGVGYTF
DNA: TGTGCCAGCAGCTTAGTGGGGGTCGGCTACACCTTC

D: .
J: TRBJ2-7
V: TRBV2
size: .
CDR3: CASSEATRGSYEQYF
DNA: TGTGCCAGCAGTGAAGCGACACGGGGCTCCTACGAGCAGTACTTC

D: .
J: TRBJ1-5
V: TRBV9
size: .
CDR3: CASSVQTGGKYQPQHF
DNA: TGTGCCAGCAGCGTACAAACCGGGGGGAAATATCAGCCCCAGCATTTT

D: .
J: TRBJ2-7
V: TRBV20-1
size: .
CDR3: CSVKTVYEQYF
DNA: TGCAGTGTCAAAACGGTTTACGAGCAGTACTTC

D: .
J: TRBJ1-4
V: TRBV9
size: .
CDR3: CASSVGGPYGATNEKLFF
DNA: TGTGCCAGCAGCGTAGGAGGTCCCTACGGGGCGACTAATGAAAAACTGTTTTTT

D: .
J: TRBJ2-5
V: TRBV4-3
size: once
CDR3: CASSQEWRETQYF
DNA: TGCGCCAGCAGCCAAGAGTGGCGGGAGACCCAGTACTTC

D: .
J: TRBJ1-4
V: TRBV28
size: .
CDR3: CASSSATNEKLFF
DNA: TGTGCCAGCAGTTCGGCAACTAATGAAAAACTGTTTTTT

D: TRBD1
J: TRBJ1-5
V: TRBV7-2
size: .
CDR3: CASSDRQGIRPQHF
DNA: TGTGCCAGCAGTGACAGACAGGGGATTAGGCCCCAGCATTTT

D: .
J: TRBJ2-3
V: TRBV28
size: .
CDR3: CASSLSGVSTNRDTQYF
DNA: TGTGCCAGCAGTTTATCGGGAGTATCCACTAACAGAGATACGCAGTATTTT

D: .
J: TRBJ2-2
V: TRBV7-2
size: .
CDR3: CASSAQGGSGELFF
DNA: TGTGCCAGCAGCGCCCAGGGGGGCTCCGGGGAGCTGTTTTTT

D: .
J: TRBJ2-2
V: TRBV7-3
size: .
CDR3: CASSLDTANTGELFF
DNA: TGTGCCAGCAGCTTAGATACAGCGAACACCGGGGAGCTGTTTTTT

D: .
J: TRBJ2-7
V: TRBV2
size: once
CDR3: CASSDSLGAQYF
DNA: TGTGCCAGCAGTGACTCCCTAGGTGCGCAGTACTTC

D: TRBD1
J: TRBJ2-1
V: TRBV2
size: .
CDR3: CASIRDRGRDEQFF
DNA: TGTGCCAGCATAAGGGACAGGGGGCGGGATGAGCAGTTCTTC

D: TRBD2
J: TRBJ2-1
V: TRBV9
size: .
CDR3: CASSRAGGNNEQFF
DNA: TGTGCCAGCAGCAGGGCGGGAGGAAACAATGAGCAGTTCTTC

D: .
J: TRBJ2-7
V: TRBV7-2
size: .
CDR3: CASSITGTQYEQYF
DNA: TGTGCCAGCAGCATTACCGGGACCCAGTACGAGCAGTACTTC

D: .
J: TRBJ1-2
V: TRBV5-4
size: .
CDR3: CASSLSGGPHYGYTF
DNA: TGTGCCAGCAGCTTGTCGGGGGGGCCCCACTATGGCTACACCTTC

D: .
J: TRBJ2-7
V: TRBV2
size: .
CDR3: CASTAKGEQYF
DNA: TGTGCCAGCACGGCCAAGGGCGAGCAGTACTTC

D: TRBD1
J: TRBJ1-4
V: TRBV2
size: .
CDR3: CASTWGTGLFF
DNA: TGTGCCAGCACCTGGGGGACAGGGCTGTTTTTT

D: TRBD1
J: TRBJ2-2
V: TRBV2
size: .
CDR3: CASTGQRNTGELFF
DNA: TGTGCCAGCACGGGACAGAGGAACACCGGGGAGCTGTTTTTT

D: .
J: TRBJ1-4
V: TRBV19
size: .
CDR3: CASSPRPVGEKLFF
DNA: TGTGCCAGTAGTCCCCGGCCCGTGGGTGAAAAACTGTTTTTT

D: .
J: TRBJ1-6
V: TRBV5-6
size: few
CDR3: CARGHQNSPLHF
DNA: TGTGCCAGGGGGCATCAAAATTCACCCCTCCACTTT

D: TRBD1
J: TRBJ2-2
V: TRBV19
size: .
CDR3: CASMTGWAGELFF
DNA: TGTGCCAGTATGACAGGGTGGGCCGGGGAGCTGTTTTTT

D: .
J: TRBJ1-5
V: TRBV4-3
size: .
CDR3: CASSQDPPPNRRGDQPQHF
DNA: TGCGCCAGCAGCCAAGATCCCCCCCCAAACCGTCGGGGGGATCAGCCCCAGCATTTT

D: .
J: TRBJ2-7
V: TRBV5-3
size: .
CDR3: CARSLIIGEQYF
DNA: TGTGCCAGAAGCTTGATCATAGGTGAGCAGTACTTC

D: .
J: TRBJ2-3
V: TRBV18
size: .
CDR3: CASSPTLTGTDTQYF
DNA: TGTGCCAGCTCACCAACCCTCACGGGGACAGATACGCAGTATTTT

D: .
J: TRBJ1-1
V: TRBV11-2
size: .
CDR3: CASSLDPPAYNTEAFF
DNA: TGTGCCAGCAGCTTAGATCCTCCAGCTTATAACACTGAAGCTTTCTTT

D: .
J: TRBJ2-7
V: TRBV30
size: once
CDR3: CAASSSYEQYF
DNA: TGTGCGGCTTCTTCCTCCTACGAGCAGTACTTC

D: TRBD2
J: TRBJ2-5
V: TRBV25-1
size: .
CDR3: CASSPLAGVKTQYF
DNA: TGTGCCAGCAGTCCATTAGCGGGAGTGAAGACCCAGTACTTC

D: TRBD1
J: TRBJ1-5
V: TRBV30
size: .
CDR3: CAWSGRGRSNQPQHF
DNA: TGTGCCTGGAGTGGCAGGGGGCGAAGCAATCAGCCCCAGCATTTT

D: TRBD2
J: TRBJ2-7
V: TRBV5-1
size: .
CDR3: CASSSAAGVESEQYF
DNA: TGCGCCAGCAGCTCGGCGGCGGGGGTAGAAAGCGAGCAGTACTTC